These T cell receptor beta chains were read from a single sample in a study of regulatory T cells in long-lasting Graves disease. TCRdb reprocessed the multiplex PCR reads via MiXCR and lists one record per CDR3 protein. Of 300,000 to 500,000 distinct CDR3 sequences listed, about a fifth were seen once; the top ten hold roughly 20%. The sequencing here drew on peripheral blood mononuclear cells (PBMCs), taken when the disease was refractory, from a patient treated with antithyroid drugs. These receptors came from a female donor with Graves disease. Both conserved end residues are part of each CDR3. The order of the fields is clone size, J gene, D gene, V gene, CDR3 DNA, CDR3 protein. D genes are given only for firm matches. For some rows the clone size is stated as once, few or many, or as a class when expanded; others skip it.

few TRBJ2-7 - TRBV6-1 TGTGCCAGCAGCCAAGGGACAAAATTATACGAGCAGTACTTC CASSQGTKLYEQYF
- TRBJ1-5 - TRBV6-1 TGTGCCAGCAGTCCGTCAGGGACGGGGATCTCGGCCCAGCATTTT CASSPSGTGISAQHF
many TRBJ1-1 - TRBV28 TGTGCCAGCGGAGGGGGGGGGTATGAAGCTTTCTTT CASGGGGYEAFF
few TRBJ2-1 - TRBV7-2 TGTGCCAGCAGCTTAGAGGACAGCTCCTACAATGAGCAGTTCTTC CASSLEDSSYNEQFF
many TRBJ2-5 - TRBV7-3 TGTGCCAGCAGCCAATCAGGGGGGCGTTGGGAGACCCAGTACTTC CASSQSGGRWETQYF
many TRBJ1-1 - TRBV24-1 TGTGCCACCAGTGATCGTAAGAACACTGAAGCTTTCTTT CATSDRKNTEAFF
- TRBJ1-2 TRBD1 TRBV20-1 TGCAGTGCTAGACCCAGGGGGGGGGCTGGCTACACCTTC CSARPRGGAGYTF
many TRBJ1-2 TRBD1 TRBV6-2/TRBV6-3 TGTGCCAGCAGCCCTCCCGGACAGGGTGGCTACACCTTC CASSPPGQGGYTF
many TRBJ2-2 - TRBV6-1 TGTGCCAGCAGCTATAGCCAGATCACTAACACCGGGGAGCTGTTTTTT CASSYSQITNTGELFF
many TRBJ2-7 - TRBV15 TGTGCCACCAGTCCCCCGGGACTTCTTAACTACGAGCAGTACTTC CATSPPGLLNYEQYF
many TRBJ1-2 - TRBV3-1 TGTGCCAGCAGCCAAGAACAGAACTATGGCTACACCTTC CASSQEQNYGYTF
many TRBJ1-1 - TRBV2 TGTGCCGGAAAGGGAGGGGACACTGAAGCTTTCTTT CAGKGGDTEAFF
once TRBJ2-3 - TRBV27 TGTGCCAGCAGTTATGGGCGGAGCGGTCACACAGATACGCAGTATTTT CASSYGRSGHTDTQYF
few TRBJ2-2 - TRBV25-1 TGTGCCAGCAGAGGCCTGGCCGGGGAGCTGTTTTTT CASRGLAGELFF
- TRBJ2-7 TRBD2 TRBV2 TGTGCCAGCAGTCCCGACACACTAGCGGAGTTCGACGAGCAGTACTTC CASSPDTLAEFDEQYF
many TRBJ1-1 TRBD1 TRBV6-5 TGTGCCAGCAGTTACTCCACCCTAACAGGGGCCGAAAACACTGAAGCTTTCTTT CASSYSTLTGAENTEAFF
- TRBJ2-1 - TRBV6-1 TGTGCCAGCAGCCACCTAGTTTTGTCCTACAATGAGCAGTTCTTC CASSHLVLSYNEQFF
- TRBJ2-7 TRBD2 TRBV7-9 TGTGCCAGCAGCTTAGCGGGTCTAGCGGGAGACCTCTCTCTCTACGAGCAGTACTTC CASSLAGLAGDLSLYEQYF
few TRBJ2-2 TRBD1 TRBV29-1 TGCAGCGTTGATAGGGGGCTGCGAACCGGGGAGCTGTTTTTT CSVDRGLRTGELFF
- TRBJ2-7 - TRBV20-1 TGCAGTGCAACTCGTAGCGGCTCCTACGAGCAGTACTTC CSATRSGSYEQYF
few TRBJ2-7 TRBD2 TRBV10-3 TGTGCCATCAGTGAGGCGGGAGGGAGATACGAGCAGTACTTC CAISEAGGRYEQYF
- TRBJ2-5 - TRBV20-1 TGCAGTGCTAGGTACCGACAGGTGCCGCGGGAGACCCAGTACTTC CSARYRQVPRETQYF
few TRBJ2-7 TRBD2 TRBV15 TGTGCCACCAGCTTGGGGAGGGTGAACGAGCAGTACTTC CATSLGRVNEQYF
many TRBJ2-7 - TRBV13 TGTGCCAGCAGCTTAGGAGAGGACTACGAGCAGTACTTC CASSLGEDYEQYF
many TRBJ2-7 - TRBV20-1 TGCAGTGCTAGAGGTCGACTAGTTTACGAGCAGTACTTC CSARGRLVYEQYF
- TRBJ2-1 TRBD1 TRBV11-2 TGTGCCAGCAGCTTAGTTGGAGACAGGGGATTTTATGAGCAGTTCTTC CASSLVGDRGFYEQFF
many TRBJ1-2 TRBD1 TRBV12-3/TRBV12-4 TGTGCCAGCAGTTTAGCTGTGGGACAGCCCTATGGCTACACCTTC CASSLAVGQPYGYTF
once TRBJ2-2 TRBD2 TRBV9 TGTGCCAGCAGCGTAGCGGCTAGCGGGAGTCGCACCGGGGAGCTGTTTTTT CASSVAASGSRTGELFF
- TRBJ1-5 TRBD1 TRBV7-2 TGTGCCAGCAGCTTAGATGGGACAGGGAATCAGCCCCAGCATTTT CASSLDGTGNQPQHF
- TRBJ2-5 TRBD2 TRBV7-9 TGTGCCAGCAGCCTGGGAGCGGGGACCCGGGAGACCCAGTACTTC CASSLGAGTRETQYF
- TRBJ2-1 TRBD2 TRBV28 TGTGCCAGCAGTTTAGGGACTAGCGGGAGCAACAATGAGCAGTTCTTC CASSLGTSGSNNEQFF
few TRBJ1-5 - TRBV4-3 TGCGCCAGCAGCCAAGATCGGGGGAACCGGTCGCCCCAGCATTTT CASSQDRGNRSPQHF
many TRBJ2-7 - TRBV6-1 TGTGCCAGCAGAAGAGGGGAAAGCTACGAGCAGTACTTC CASRRGESYEQYF
many TRBJ2-5 - TRBV30 TGTGCCTGGAGTGTAGATGGGGGGCGAGAGACCCAGTACTTC CAWSVDGGRETQYF
- TRBJ1-5 TRBD1 TRBV6-9 TGTGCCAGCAGTTCCACGACAGGGCGGGGTCAGCCCCAGCATTTT CASSSTTGRGQPQHF
few TRBJ2-6 - TRBV3-1 TGTGCCAGCAGCCAAGTATGGGACCTCCCTGGGGCCAACGTCCTGACTTTC CASSQVWDLPGANVLTF
few TRBJ2-7 - TRBV6-5 TGTGCCAGCAGCTACGCGCAGGGGATCTCCTACGAGCAGTACTTC CASSYAQGISYEQYF
many TRBJ1-1 - TRBV20-1 TGCAGTGCTCGCCGGGACTCAAAGAGAGCTTTCTTT CSARRDSKRAFF
- TRBJ1-6 - TRBV20-1 TGCAGTGCTAGAGATTTGCTGCGTAATTCACCCCTCCACTTT CSARDLLRNSPLHF
- TRBJ1-5 - TRBV27 TGTGCCAGCAGTTCCGCCGTGACGAGCAATCAGCCCCAGCATTTT CASSSAVTSNQPQHF
many TRBJ1-6 - TRBV20-1 TGCAGTGCTAGATCTTCCGGTAATTCACCCCTCCACTTT CSARSSGNSPLHF
many TRBJ2-7 TRBD1 TRBV6-5 TGTGCCAGCAGTTACCTGGCCTCGTTCGGACAGGGGATACCCTACGAGCAGTACTTC CASSYLASFGQGIPYEQYF
- TRBJ2-7 - TRBV20-1 TGCAGTGCTATGGGGGCGGGAGAAGGTTACGAGCAGTACTTC CSAMGAGEGYEQYF
many TRBJ2-7 TRBD2 TRBV11-2 TGTGCCAGCAGTTTGGGGACTAGCCTTTACTTTTACTTC CASSLGTSLYFYF
many TRBJ2-7 - TRBV6-2/TRBV6-3 TGTGCCAGCAGTTACGCCCGATTGGGTTACGAGCAGTACTTC CASSYARLGYEQYF
many TRBJ2-7 - TRBV7-2 TGTGCCAGCAGCTGGCACAGGGAAGGCTACGAGCAGTACTTC CASSWHREGYEQYF
many TRBJ1-5 - TRBV12-3/TRBV12-4 TGTGCCAGCGCCAGCTTCGGGGTCGGCAATCAGCCCCAGCATTTT CASASFGVGNQPQHF
few TRBJ1-6 TRBD1 TRBV2 TGTGCCAGCCATTCTTTGGACAGGGCCGACCATTCACCCCTCCACTTT CASHSLDRADHSPLHF
few TRBJ2-1 - TRBV30 TGTGCCTGGAGTCCGCGGACCCCCGCCCTCCAGTTCTTC CAWSPRTPALQFF
many TRBJ1-1 - TRBV11-2 TGTGCCAGCAGCCACTCCGGGGTGGGGACTGAAGCTTTCTTT CASSHSGVGTEAFF
- TRBJ1-5 - TRBV6-5 TGTGCCAGCAGTTCAACCGGGACACACACCCGGTCGGGCAATCAGCCCCAGCATTTT CASSSTGTHTRSGNQPQHF
- TRBJ1-5 TRBD1 TRBV20-1 TGCAGTGCTGCCGGGACAGGGGGACTCTTT CSAAGTGGLF
many TRBJ2-2 TRBD2 TRBV5-4 TGTGCCAGCAGCTTGTTGTCGGGAGGTACCGGGGAGCTGTTTTTT CASSLLSGGTGELFF
many TRBJ1-1 - TRBV19 TGTGCCAGTAGTACAGGGATCCACACTGAAGCTTTCTTT CASSTGIHTEAFF
many TRBJ2-7 - TRBV30 TGTGCCTGGAGTGTAAGGTACGAGCAGTACTTC CAWSVRYEQYF